Reported below is one TCR beta chain. Antigen unknown. The data belong to a study of T-cell reconstitution after alpha-beta-depleted transplantation in children. CDR3 length: 14 residues. Germline V gene data show CDR1 as MNHEY and CDR2 as SMNVEV (reference sequence). Trimming cost V 5 bases and J 2 bases, with 11 bases left between them. Library preparation (for TCRbeta) was performed with unique molecular identifiers. TCRdb reprocessed the PCR reads with MiXCR, giving one entry per CDR3 protein. The top ten hold roughly 5% of the sample, which has 780,000 or so distinct CDR3 sequences, about 15% seen once. Study findings and constraints: In patients about two months after transplant, alpha-beta T cells reportedly arose from several hundred expanded graft clones.

The receptor was isolated from a male patient younger than 18 who had a stem cell transplant for acute lymphoblastic leukemia, so the T cells may come from the graft donor. The J gene is TRBJ2-3, the V gene TRBV27; D is uncertain. The sequencing used PBMCs, mostly from graft donor cells, collected 360 days after TCRalphabeta/CD19-depleted stem cell transplant. CDR3 DNA sequence: TGTGCCAGCAGTCCTATTTCTGTCACAGATACGCAGTATTTT. This gives the protein CASSPISVTDTQYF.